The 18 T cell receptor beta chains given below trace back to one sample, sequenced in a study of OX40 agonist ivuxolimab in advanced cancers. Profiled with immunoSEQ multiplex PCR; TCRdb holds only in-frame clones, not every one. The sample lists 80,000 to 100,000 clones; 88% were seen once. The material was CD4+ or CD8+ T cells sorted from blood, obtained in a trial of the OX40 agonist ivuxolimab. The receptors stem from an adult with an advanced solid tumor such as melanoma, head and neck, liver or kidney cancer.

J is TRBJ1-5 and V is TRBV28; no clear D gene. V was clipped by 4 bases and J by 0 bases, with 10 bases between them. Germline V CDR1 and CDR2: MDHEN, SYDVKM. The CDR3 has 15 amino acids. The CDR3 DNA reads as TGTGCCAGCAGTTCAGCGCTTTATAGCAATCAGCCCCAGCATTTT. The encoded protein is CASSSALYSNQPQHF.

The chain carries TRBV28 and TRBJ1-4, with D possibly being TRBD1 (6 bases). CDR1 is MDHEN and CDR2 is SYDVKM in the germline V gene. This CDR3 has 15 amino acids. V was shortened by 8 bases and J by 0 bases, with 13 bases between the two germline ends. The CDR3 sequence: CASSQGPTTNEKLFF. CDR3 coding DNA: TGTGCCAGCTCGCAGGGGCCGACAACTAATGAAAAACTGTTTTTT.

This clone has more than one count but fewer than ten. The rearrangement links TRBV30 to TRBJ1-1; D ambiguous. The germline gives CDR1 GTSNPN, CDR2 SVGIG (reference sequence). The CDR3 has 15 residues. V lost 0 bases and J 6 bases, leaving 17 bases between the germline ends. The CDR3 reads CAWSVPDRSGSEAFF. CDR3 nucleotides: TGTGCCTGGAGTGTACCTGACCGGTCCGGGTCTGAAGCTTTCTTT.

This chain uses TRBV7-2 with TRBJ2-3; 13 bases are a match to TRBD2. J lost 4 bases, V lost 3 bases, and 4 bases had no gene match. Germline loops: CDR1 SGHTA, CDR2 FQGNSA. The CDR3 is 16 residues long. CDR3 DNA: TGTGCCAGCAGCTTCGGACTAGCGGGAGAGGCAGATACGCAGTATTTT. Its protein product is CASSFGLAGEADTQYF.

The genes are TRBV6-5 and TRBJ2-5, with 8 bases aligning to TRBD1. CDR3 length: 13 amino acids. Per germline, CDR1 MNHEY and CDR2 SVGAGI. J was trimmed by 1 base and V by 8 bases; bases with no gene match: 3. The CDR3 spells CASRQGTQETQYF. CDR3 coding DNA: TGTGCCAGCCGACAGGGGACCCAAGAGACCCAGTACTTC.

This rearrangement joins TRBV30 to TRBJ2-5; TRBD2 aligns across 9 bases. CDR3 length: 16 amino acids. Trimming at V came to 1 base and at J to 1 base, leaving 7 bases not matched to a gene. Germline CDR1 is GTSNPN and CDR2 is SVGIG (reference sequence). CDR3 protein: CAWSAGTSRLQETQYF. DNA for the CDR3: TGTGCCTGGAGTGCCGGGACTAGCAGACTCCAAGAGACCCAGTACTTC. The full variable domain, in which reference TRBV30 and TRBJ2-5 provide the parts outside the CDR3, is SQTIHQWPATLVQPVGSPLSLECTVEGTSNPNLYWYRQAAGRGLQLLFYSVGIGQISSEVPQNLSASRPQDRQFILSSKKLLLSDSGFYLCAWSAGTSRLQETQYFGPGTRLLVL.

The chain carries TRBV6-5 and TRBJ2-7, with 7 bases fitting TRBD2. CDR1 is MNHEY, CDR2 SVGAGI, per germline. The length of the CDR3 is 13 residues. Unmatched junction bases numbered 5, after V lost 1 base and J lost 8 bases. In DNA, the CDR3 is TGTGCCAGCAGTTACTTCGAGCGGGAAAAGCAGTACTTC. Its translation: CASSYFEREKQYF.

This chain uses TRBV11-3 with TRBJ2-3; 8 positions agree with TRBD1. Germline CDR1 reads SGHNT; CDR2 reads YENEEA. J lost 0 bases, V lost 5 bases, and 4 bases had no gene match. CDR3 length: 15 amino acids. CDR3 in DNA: TGTGCCAGCAGCCCACAGGGGGTTAGCACAGATACGCAGTATTTT. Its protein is CASSPQGVSTDTQYF.

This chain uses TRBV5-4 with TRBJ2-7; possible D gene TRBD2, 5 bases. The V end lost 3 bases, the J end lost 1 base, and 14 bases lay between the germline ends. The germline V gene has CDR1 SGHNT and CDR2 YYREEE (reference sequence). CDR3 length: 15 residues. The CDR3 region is CASSSPEGFSYEQYF. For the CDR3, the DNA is TGTGCCAGCAGCTCCCCAGAGGGCTTTTCCTACGAGCAGTACTTC.

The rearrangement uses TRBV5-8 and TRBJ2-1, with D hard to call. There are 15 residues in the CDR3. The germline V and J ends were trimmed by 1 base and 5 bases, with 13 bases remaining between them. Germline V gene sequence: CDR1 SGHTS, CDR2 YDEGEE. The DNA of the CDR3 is TGTGCCAGCAGCTTGTGGCGGAGCCCCCACAATGAGCAGTTCTTC. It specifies CASSLWRSPHNEQFF.

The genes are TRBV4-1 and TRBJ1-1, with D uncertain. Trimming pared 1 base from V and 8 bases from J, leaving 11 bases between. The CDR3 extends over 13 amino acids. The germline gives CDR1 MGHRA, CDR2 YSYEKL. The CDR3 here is CASSQGLHREAFF. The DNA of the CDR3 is TGCGCCAGCAGCCAAGGGCTGCATAGGGAAGCTTTCTTT.

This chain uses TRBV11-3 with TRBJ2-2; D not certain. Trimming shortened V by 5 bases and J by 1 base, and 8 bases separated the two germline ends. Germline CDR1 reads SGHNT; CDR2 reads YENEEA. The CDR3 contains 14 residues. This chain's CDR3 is CASSTQENTGELFF. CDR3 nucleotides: TGTGCCAGCAGCACTCAGGAGAACACCGGGGAGCTGTTTTTT.

This CDR3 reads CACCGRTHEQFF. CDR3 sequence (DNA): TGTGCCTGTTGCGGGAGAACCCATGAGCAGTTCTTC. The chain has TRBV30 and TRBJ2-1; 7 nucleotides match TRBD2. Germline-derived CDR1 and CDR2 are GTSNPN and SVGIG (reference sequence). CDR3 size: 12 residues. The V and J ends lost 6 bases and 8 bases, in that order; junction bases with no gene match: 7.

CDR3 sequence (DNA): TGTGCCAGCAGCAAGACAGGGGGAGATACGCAGTATTTT. This codes for CASSKTGGDTQYF. The V gene is TRBV5-6, the J gene TRBJ2-3, with 9 bases lining up with TRBD1. This CDR3 comprises 13 residues. Germline CDR1 SGHDT, CDR2 YYEEEE. After removal of 4 bases from V and 5 bases from J, the junction contained 2 bases not matched to a gene.

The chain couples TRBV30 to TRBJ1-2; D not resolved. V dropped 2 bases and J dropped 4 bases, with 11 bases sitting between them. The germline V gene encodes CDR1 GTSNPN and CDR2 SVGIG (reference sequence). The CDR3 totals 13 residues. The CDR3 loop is CAWSFGASYGYTF. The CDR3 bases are TGTGCCTGGAGTTTTGGAGCCTCCTATGGCTACACCTTC.

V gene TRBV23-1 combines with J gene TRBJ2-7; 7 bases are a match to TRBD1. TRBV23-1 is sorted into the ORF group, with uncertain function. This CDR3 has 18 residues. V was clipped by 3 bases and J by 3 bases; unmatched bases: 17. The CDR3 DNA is TGCGCCAGCAGTCACAAGGGGGCCAAATACTCCGGTTACTACGAGCAGTACGTC. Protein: CASSHKGAKYSGYYEQYV.

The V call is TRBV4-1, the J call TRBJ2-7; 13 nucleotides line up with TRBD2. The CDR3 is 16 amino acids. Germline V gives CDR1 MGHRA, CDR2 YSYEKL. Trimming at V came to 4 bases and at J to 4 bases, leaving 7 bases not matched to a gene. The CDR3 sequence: CASSPLGTSGMYEQYF. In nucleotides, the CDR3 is TGCGCCAGCAGCCCACTTGGGACTAGCGGGATGTACGAGCAGTACTTC.

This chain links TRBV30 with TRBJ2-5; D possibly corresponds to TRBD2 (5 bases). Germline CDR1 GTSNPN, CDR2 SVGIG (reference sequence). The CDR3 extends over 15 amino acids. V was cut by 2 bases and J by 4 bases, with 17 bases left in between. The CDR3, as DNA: TGTGCCTGGAGTCCCTCCGGGATCCTAACAGAGACCCAGTACTTC. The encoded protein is CAWSPSGILTETQYF.